These 24 T cell receptor beta chains were all obtained from the same sample, sequenced in a study of T cell responses to AZD1222 COVID-19 vaccine. Data came from immunoSEQ multiplex PCR; TCRdb stores just in-frame clones and leaves some out. The data show roughly 150,000 clones, with just over 90% seen just once and under 1.5% held by the top ten. The source material was peripheral blood, sampled 28 days after the second AZD1222 dose. Receptors originate from an adult who received the AZD1222 COVID-19 vaccine.

The DNA of the CDR3 is TGTGCCAGCACCTGGACTGCAGAAGAGACCCAGTACTTC. It is translated as CASTWTAEETQYF. The rearrangement joins TRBV3-1 (or the pseudogene TRBV3-2) to TRBJ2-5; TRBD2 is a possible D gene (5 bases). From germline, CDR1 is LGHDT and CDR2 YNNKEL (reference sequence). The CDR3 covers 13 residues. V lost 7 bases to trimming and J lost 3 bases, with 12 bases between them.

This clone was recorded a few times. The chain is built from TRBV2 and TRBJ2-3; 7 bases map to TRBD1. Looked up from germline, CDR1 is SNHLY and CDR2 is FYNNEI. J lost 4 bases, V lost 6 bases, and 10 bases had no gene match. The CDR3 is 15 amino acids. The CDR3 reads CASRPDRAMPDTQYF. The DNA of the CDR3 is TGTGCCAGCAGACCAGACAGGGCGATGCCAGATACGCAGTATTTT.

The rearrangement joins TRBV4-3 to TRBJ1-1; D perhaps matches TRBD1 (6 bases). Germline V CDR1 and CDR2: LGHNA, YSLEER. There are 16 residues in the CDR3. V lost 0 bases to trimming and J lost 4 bases, with 15 bases between them. This CDR3 reads CASSQDLGGAVTEAFF. The CDR3 DNA is TGCGCCAGCAGCCAAGATTTGGGGGGCGCGGTCACTGAAGCTTTCTTT.

V and J are TRBV6-2 or TRBV6-3 and TRBJ2-1, with D unclear. Trimming cost V 0 bases and J 8 bases, with 17 bases left between them. This CDR3 is 16 amino acids long. Looked up from germline, CDR1 is MNHEY and CDR2 is SVGEGT. DNA of the CDR3: TGTGCCAGCAGTTACTCGACTTTGGACCTGTCCCATGAGCAGTTCTTC. Amino acid sequence: CASSYSTLDLSHEQFF.

The chain joins TRBV25-1 to TRBJ1-1; a possible D gene is TRBD1 (6 bases). CDR1 is MGHDK, CDR2 SYGVNS, per germline. Trimming cost V 8 bases and J 10 bases, with 17 bases left between them. This CDR3 is built from 12 residues. This CDR3 is CASSDPSGAAFF. CDR3 bases: TGTGCCAGCTCTGACCCCTCAGGGGCAGCTTTCTTT.

This rearrangement joins TRBV5-1 to TRBJ2-2, with D possibly being TRBD1 (5 bases). The V end lost 0 bases, the J end lost 4 bases, and 13 bases lay between the germline ends. The CDR3 sequence is 16 residues long. Germline-derived CDR1 and CDR2 are SGHRS and YFSETQ. CDR3 residues: CASSLAQGMGTGELFF. CDR3 nucleotides: TGCGCCAGCAGCTTGGCCCAGGGTATGGGCACCGGGGAGCTGTTTTTT.

The chain joins TRBV3-1 (or the pseudogene TRBV3-2) to TRBJ1-4, with 10 bases identical to TRBD1. Germline values: CDR1 LGHDT, CDR2 YNNKEL (reference sequence). Losses at the gene ends were 4 bases for V and 5 bases for J; bases not matched to a gene: 4. The CDR3 has 15 amino acids. The CDR3 DNA sequence: TGTGCCAGCAGCCTTCCGGGACAGGGGAATGAAAAACTGTTTTTT. As protein: CASSLPGQGNEKLFF.

The chain couples TRBV21-1 to TRBJ1-1; the tabulated D call, TRBD1, remains unverified against the DNA. TRBV21-1 is annotated as a pseudogene. The CDR3 is made up of 14 amino acids. The CDR3 region has the DNA TGTGCCAGCAGCGCGACAGGAGTGAACACTGAAGCTTTCTTT. Encoded protein: CASSATGVNTEAFF.

The V and J genes are TRBV19 and TRBJ2-7, with 8 bases lining up with TRBD2. Germline values: CDR1 LNHDA, CDR2 SQIVND (reference sequence). V dropped 1 base and J dropped 1; count of bases not matched to a gene: 3. The CDR3 is 15 amino acids. The CDR3, as DNA: TGTGCCAGTAGTATAGCCCGGGGGGGTTCCTACGAGCAGTACTTC. It translates to CASSIARGGSYEQYF. Combining the CDR3 with reference TRBV19 and TRBJ2-7 gives the whole variable domain DGGITQSPKYLFRKEGQNVTLSCEQNLNHDAMYWYRQDPGQGLRLIYYSQIVNDFQKGDIAEGYSVSREKKESFPLTVTSAQKNPTAFYLCASSIARGGSYEQYFGPGTRLTVT.

This chain uses TRBV5-6 with TRBJ2-5; D is unclear. Trimming removed 1 base at V and 1 base at J, with 8 bases between. CDR3 length equals 14 residues. Germline loops: CDR1 SGHDT, CDR2 YYEEEE. The CDR3 is CASSLIGSQETQYF. Here the CDR3 DNA reads TGTGCCAGCAGCTTGATCGGCAGCCAAGAGACCCAGTACTTC.

This sequence joins TRBV15 and TRBJ2-7; 9 nucleotides line up with TRBD1. With 0 bases clipped from V and 4 bases from J, the junction kept 7 bases outside the gene matches. Per the germline V gene, CDR1 is LNHNV and CDR2 is YYDKDF (reference sequence). The CDR3 spans 16 residues. CDR3: CATSRDAMTGGYEQYF. The CDR3 DNA follows: TGTGCCACCAGCAGAGACGCTATGACAGGGGGATACGAGCAGTACTTC.

This chain uses TRBV10-1 with TRBJ2-1, with TRBD1 matching 7 bases. CDR3 length equals 15 residues. CDR1 WNHNN and CDR2 SYGVQD come from the germline V gene (reference sequence). V lost 5 bases to trimming and J lost 0 bases; unmatched junction nucleotides: 4. CDR3 nucleotide sequence: TGCGCCAGCAGTTCTTGGACAGGCTCCTACAATGAGCAGTTCTTC. Translating it yields CASSSWTGSYNEQFF.

This clone was observed a single time. The gene calls are TRBV18 and TRBJ2-3; 10 nucleotides align to TRBD2. After removal of 3 bases from V and 0 bases from J, the junction contained 12 bases not matched to a gene. This CDR3 has 19 residues. Germline V gene data show CDR1 as KGHSH and CDR2 as LQKENI. CDR3 sequence reads: CASSPYWTSGGTSTDTQYF. The CDR3 DNA sequence: TGTGCCAGCTCACCCTATTGGACTAGCGGAGGAACTAGCACAGATACGCAGTATTTT.

The chain uses TRBV15 and TRBJ1-2; 7 bases fit TRBD1. V lost 4 bases to trimming and J lost 7 bases; unmatched junction nucleotides: 21. The CDR3 is 18 residues long. Germline assignment: CDR1 LNHNV and CDR2 YYDKDF (reference sequence). The CDR3 sequence is CATSTSSLTGRVVFGYTF. CDR3 coding DNA: TGTGCCACCAGCACCTCCTCTTTGACAGGGAGGGTTGTTTTTGGCTACACCTTC.

This sequence joins TRBV7-2 and TRBJ2-2; 7 nucleotides line up with TRBD1. The trim removed 6 bases at V and 5 bases at J, leaving 9 bases unmatched. CDR1 and CDR2 (germline): SGHTA, FQGNSA. The CDR3 extends over 15 amino acids. The CDR3 loop is CASSRPGQRTGELFF. CDR3 in DNA: TGTGCCAGCAGTCGTCCGGGACAGAGAACCGGGGAGCTGTTTTTT.

The gene calls are TRBV5-1 and TRBJ1-3, with D perhaps matching TRBD1 (6 bases). CDR3 length equals 16 residues. The germline V and J ends were trimmed by 0 bases and 3 bases, with 13 bases remaining between them. Germline V gene lookup returns CDR1 SGHRS and CDR2 YFSETQ. As DNA, the CDR3 is TGCGCCAGCAGCTTGGTAGGGGGAGCTTATGGAAACACCATATATTTT. It yields the protein CASSLVGGAYGNTIYF.

This chain joins TRBV9 and TRBJ2-1, with 7 bases identical to TRBD2. Trimming at V came to 3 bases and at J to 10 bases, leaving 16 bases not matched to a gene. CDR1 is SGDLS and CDR2 is YYNGEE in the germline V gene. The CDR3 contains 16 residues. This CDR3 reads CASSDLPTGDGGEQFF. CDR3 nucleotides: TGTGCCAGCAGCGACCTCCCTACAGGCGACGGGGGGGAGCAGTTCTTC. Complete variable domain (other parts from reference TRBV9 and TRBJ2-1): DSGVTQTPKHLITATGQRVTLRCSPRSGDLSVYWYQQSLDQGLQFLIQYYNGEERAKGNILERFSAQQFPDLHSELNLSSLELGDSALYFCASSDLPTGDGGEQFFGPGTRLTVL.

CDR3 nucleotide sequence: TGTGCCAGCAGTTACTACAGGGGGCACTACGAGCAGTACTTC. Amino acid sequence: CASSYYRGHYEQYF. This chain joins TRBV6-5 and TRBJ2-7, with TRBD1 matching 9 bases. Trimming removed 1 base from V and 3 bases from J; junction bases left unmatched: 1. This CDR3 spans 14 amino acids. CDR1 and CDR2 (germline): MNHEY, SVGAGI.

This clone has just one count. This chain joins TRBV20-1 and TRBJ2-5; no firm D call. Germline V gene data show CDR1 as DFQATT and CDR2 as SNEGSKA (reference sequence). V lost 7 bases to trimming and J lost 10 bases, with 10 bases between them. The CDR3 extends over 9 amino acids. CDR3 sequence reads: CSVQWNQYF. The DNA for the CDR3 is TGCAGTGTACAGTGGAACCAGTACTTC.

This clone showed up just a few times. The chain couples TRBV6-4 to TRBJ2-3; TRBD2 is a possible D gene (6 bases). The CDR3 loop spans 14 amino acids. Germline V gives CDR1 MRHNA, CDR2 SNTAGT. Deletions cut 6 bases from V and 0 bases from J, with 10 bases between. CDR3 loop: CASSGTGSTDTQYF. The CDR3, as DNA: TGTGCCAGCAGCGGGACTGGAAGCACAGATACGCAGTATTTT.

This rearrangement joins TRBV7-9 to TRBJ1-1; weak D call: TRBD1 (5 bases). Germline lookup yields CDR1 SEHNR and CDR2 FQNEAQ (reference sequence). V was trimmed by 3 bases and J by 4 bases, leaving 12 bases between them. CDR3 size: 14 residues. The CDR3, as DNA: TGTGCCAGCAGCTTGCCGCGGGACGGCACTGAAGCTTTCTTT. Residues: CASSLPRDGTEAFF. Drawing the rest from reference TRBV7-9 and TRBJ1-1, the complete variable domain is DTGVSQNPRHKITKRGQNVTFRCDPISEHNRLYWYRQTLGQGPEFLTYFQNEAQLEKSRLLSDRFSAERPKGSFSTLEIQRTEQGDSAMYLCASSLPRDGTEAFFGQGTRLTVV.

The chain carries TRBV25-1 and TRBJ2-7; no firm D call. CDR3 length: 11 residues. Trimming cost V 8 bases and J 4 bases, with 9 bases left between them. Germline-derived CDR1 and CDR2 are MGHDK and SYGVNS. CDR3 DNA: TGTGCCAGCCGAAAGGGTTACGAGCAGTACTTC. Protein sequence: CASRKGYEQYF.

The J gene is TRBJ2-1, the V gene TRBV15; TRBD2 matches 8 bases. The length of the CDR3 is 15 residues. Germline trimming cut 4 bases from V and 12 bases from J; bases unmatched to any gene: 14. Germline loops: CDR1 LNHNV, CDR2 YYDKDF (reference sequence). The CDR3 region is CATSTPSGSRFGQFF. The CDR3 DNA reads as TGTGCCACCAGCACTCCTAGCGGGTCCCGTTTTGGGCAGTTCTTC.

The rearrangement links TRBV7-6 to TRBJ2-5; D unresolved. The ends were cut back, 0 bases at V and 2 bases at J, with 10 bases in the middle. The CDR3 extends over 15 amino acids. Germline V lookup: CDR1 SGHVS, CDR2 FNYEAQ. The CDR3 is CASSLAMARQETQYF. CDR3 in DNA: TGTGCCAGCAGCTTAGCGATGGCCAGACAAGAGACCCAGTACTTC.